What follows describes a single T cell receptor beta chain. It was with 60 Vbeta and 13 Jbeta primers that the PCR ran. TCRdb keeps only in-frame clones here, not all; method: immunoSEQ multiplex PCR. The sample lists over 140,000 clones, about 80% seen once, with around 1.5% in the top ten. This sample stems from a study of cytomegalovirus exposure and HLA in healthy donors. The germline V gene has CDR1 SGHTS and CDR2 YDEGEE. V dropped 4 bases and J dropped 9 bases, with 22 bases sitting between them. The CDR3 extends over 15 amino acids. The TCR sequence derives from a man aged 25-45 years in good health and CMV-seropositive. The rearrangement joins TRBV5-8 to TRBJ2-5; D is possibly TRBD2 (6 bases). Sequenced sample: PBMCs. The CDR3 is CASSPGFEVRRAQYF. The CDR3 coding sequence is TGTGCCAGCAGCCCCGGCTTCGAGGTCAGGAGGGCCCAGTACTTC.